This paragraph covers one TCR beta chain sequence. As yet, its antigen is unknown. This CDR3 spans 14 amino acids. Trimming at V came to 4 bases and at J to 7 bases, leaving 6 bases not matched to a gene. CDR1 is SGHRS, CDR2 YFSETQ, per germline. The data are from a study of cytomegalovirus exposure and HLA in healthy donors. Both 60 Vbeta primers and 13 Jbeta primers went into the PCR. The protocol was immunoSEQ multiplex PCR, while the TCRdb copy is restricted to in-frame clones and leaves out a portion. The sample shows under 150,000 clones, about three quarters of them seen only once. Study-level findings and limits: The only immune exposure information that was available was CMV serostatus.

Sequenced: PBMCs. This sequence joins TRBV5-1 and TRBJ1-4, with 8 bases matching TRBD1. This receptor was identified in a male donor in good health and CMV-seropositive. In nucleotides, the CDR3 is TGCGCCAGCAGCACGGGACAGGACTTTGAAAAACTGTTTTTT. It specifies CASSTGQDFEKLFF. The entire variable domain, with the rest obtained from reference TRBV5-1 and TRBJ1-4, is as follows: KAGVTQTPRYLIKTRGQQVTLSCSPISGHRSVSWYQQTPGQGLQFLFEYFSETQRNKGNFPGRFSGRQFSNSRSEMNVSTLELGDSALYLCASSTGQDFEKLFFGSGTQLSVL.